This T cell receptor beta chain derives from a study of blood T cells in healthy people across ages. The length of the CDR3 is 17 residues. A sample-barcoded 5' primer and a J-beta primer mix were used in a second PCR of about 7 to 12 cycles. MiXCR, run by TCRdb on the 5' RACE reads, gives a single entry per CDR3 protein. The data contain about 570,000 distinct CDR3 sequences, about 25% of them singletons. Findings and caveats of the study: Bulk PBMC profiling left naive and antigen-experienced comparisons inconclusive. The long-lived group displayed more naive CD4+ cells, plus higher diversity, than the aged donors did.

Details on this clonotype: The antigen remains unidentified.

The sample was blood. This receptor was taken from an older woman in good health. V and J are TRBV21-1 and TRBJ2-5; the table's D call TRBD1 went unverified against the DNA. TRBV21-1 constitutes a pseudogene. The CDR3 DNA reads as TGTGCCAGCAGCAAAGGGGCTGTCGCTTCGGAAGATAAGGTCCAGTACTTC. This sequence encodes CASSKGAVASEDKVQYF.